Listed here is a single TCR beta chain. Generated by immunoSEQ multiplex PCR, the TCRdb table keeps only in-frame clones and is missing some. The repertoire has tens of thousands of clones, about 90% of them found once; the top ten carry 10%. The data were obtained in a study of blood T cell repertoires in COVID-19. Germline V gene lookup returns CDR1 LNHDA and CDR2 SQIVND (reference sequence). V gave up 4 bases and J gave up 6 bases, with 16 bases separating them. This CDR3 contains 16 residues. Sequenced input: peripheral blood. The receptor was isolated from a man aged 80 or over with active COVID-19. The chain couples TRBV19 to TRBJ1-6; no reliable D call. CDR3 nucleotide sequence: TGTGCCAGTAGTACCACTCCAGGAGGTCTTAATTCACCCCTCCACTTT. Translating gives CASSTTPGGLNSPLHF. The full variable domain, with the rest looked up from reference TRBV19 and TRBJ1-6, is DGGITQSPKYLFRKEGQNVTLSCEQNLNHDAMYWYRQDPGQGLRLIYYSQIVNDFQKGDIAEGYSVSREKKESFPLTVTSAQKNPTAFYLCASSTTPGGLNSPLHFGNGTRLTVT.